The 21 T cell receptor beta chains reported below all come from one sample, sequenced in a study of regulatory T cells in long-lasting Graves disease. Construction of the TCR beta libraries employed iRepertoire HTBI primers in conjunction with Arm-PCR of CDR3 regions. TCRdb reprocessed the multiplex PCR reads via MiXCR and lists one record per CDR3 protein. The sample records 400,000 to 500,000 distinct CDR3 sequences, about a sixth being singletons. The time point is: newly diagnosed GD, antithyroid drugs for less than 3 months. Following extraction of RNA from PBMCs, that RNA was used to make the TCR library. The data were also submitted as part of a second study, on T cells in Graves' hyperthyroidism and ophthalmopathy.

The material was peripheral blood mononuclear cells (PBMCs), obtained at new diagnosis, from a patient treated with antithyroid drugs. Source of these receptors: a woman younger than 35 with Graves disease.

The V gene is TRBV7-3, the J gene TRBJ2-1; 11 positions agree with TRBD2. Trimming removed 8 bases from V and 7 bases from J; junction bases left unmatched: 10. Looked up from germline, CDR1 is SGHTA and CDR2 is FQGTGA. CDR3 length equals 15 residues. The CDR3 bases are TGTGCCAGCGGCTCAGGACTAGCGGGCTGGAATGAGCAGTTCTTC. Protein: CASGSGLAGWNEQFF.

This rearrangement joins TRBV9 to TRBJ1-2; D remains ambiguous. The CDR3 loop spans 15 amino acids. Germline loops: CDR1 SGDLS, CDR2 YYNGEE. V lost 0 bases and J lost 4, with 13 bases in between. The CDR3 region has the DNA TGTGCCAGCAGCGTAGATGGAGGTGTTGTCTATGGCTACACCTTC. It translates to CASSVDGGVVYGYTF. Complete variable domain (other parts from reference TRBV9 and TRBJ1-2): DSGVTQTPKHLITATGQRVTLRCSPRSGDLSVYWYQQSLDQGLQFLIQYYNGEERAKGNILERFSAQQFPDLHSELNLSSLELGDSALYFCASSVDGGVVYGYTFGSGTRLTVV.

Many counts were recorded for this clonotype. This chain joins TRBV4-2 and TRBJ2-5, with 7 bases matching TRBD2. Trimming took 0 bases from V and 2 from J; bases not matched to a gene: 9. Germline-derived CDR1 and CDR2 are LGHNA and YNFKEQ. This CDR3 comprises 17 residues. In nucleotides, the CDR3 is TGTGCCAGCAGCCAAGATCCGTCGGGGGGAGTACAAGAGACCCAGTACTTC. Amino acid sequence: CASSQDPSGGVQETQYF.

Ten or more counts support this clonotype. This chain connects TRBV29-1 to TRBJ2-3; 9 bases map to TRBD2. V dropped 7 bases and J dropped 1; count of bases not matched to a gene: 6. The CDR3 is 14 residues long. Germline V lookup: CDR1 SQVTM, CDR2 ANQGSEA. This chain's CDR3 is CSALRLAGTDTQYF. The CDR3 DNA sequence: TGCAGCGCCCTGAGACTAGCGGGCACAGATACGCAGTATTTT.

On this clonotype itself: A much larger clonotype is one base distant, so this may be a read error. This chain connects TRBV2 to TRBJ2-5, with D unresolved. V dropped 6 bases and J dropped 11 bases, with 10 bases sitting between them. The CDR3 spans 10 residues. CDR1 is SNHLY, CDR2 FYNNEI, per germline. CDR3 DNA: TGTGCCAGCAGGGTCCAAGAGCAGTACTTC. It encodes CASRVQEQYF.

The chain joins TRBV4-3 to TRBJ2-2, with 7 bases identical to TRBD1. J lost 5 bases, V lost 0 bases, and 15 bases had no gene match. The CDR3 loop spans 19 amino acids. Per the germline V gene, CDR1 is LGHNA and CDR2 is YSLEER. The CDR3 region is CASSQDIIPRQGETGELFF. For the CDR3, the DNA is TGCGCCAGCAGCCAAGATATAATTCCTAGACAGGGTGAGACCGGGGAGCTGTTTTTT.

The chain joins TRBV28 to TRBJ2-1; D possibly uses TRBD1 or TRBD2 (5 bases each). The CDR3 consists of 13 residues. Trimming left V 3 bases short and J 7 bases short, with 10 bases between. The germline V gene encodes CDR1 MDHEN and CDR2 SYDVKM. The DNA of the CDR3 is TGTGCCAGCAGTTTGGGACCCATGAATGAGCAGTTCTTC. Its translation is CASSLGPMNEQFF.

This clonotype has ten or more counts. V gene TRBV28 combines with J gene TRBJ1-1; D not resolved. The CDR3 spans 11 residues. The V end lost 3 bases, the J end lost 7 bases, and 6 bases lay between the germline ends. Looked up from germline, CDR1 is MDHEN and CDR2 is SYDVKM. In DNA form, the CDR3 reads TGTGCCAGCAGTTTGCGGGATGAAGCTTTCTTT. It translates to CASSLRDEAFF.

About this clonotype itself: A clone one base away is much larger, so this may be a read error. The CDR3 ends on some other residue instead of the conserved phenylalanine or tryptophan, so this is likely a read error. The rearrangement links TRBV6-5 to TRBJ2-1; 8 bases are a match to TRBD2. Germline values: CDR1 MNHEY, CDR2 SVGAGI. CDR3 length equals 14 residues. Germline trimming cut 2 bases from V and 7 bases from J; bases unmatched to any gene: 4. The CDR3 DNA reads TGTGCCAGCAGTTACGAGACTAGCGATAATGAGCAGTTCTCC. This encodes CASSYETSDNEQFS.

The chain carries TRBV4-2 and TRBJ2-2, with no clear D. The V end lost 0 bases, the J end lost 1 base, and 12 bases lay between the germline ends. This CDR3 contains 17 residues. Germline V lookup: CDR1 LGHNA, CDR2 YNFKEQ. The CDR3 protein is CASSQEITPMNTGELFF. Here the CDR3 DNA reads TGTGCCAGCAGCCAAGAAATCACGCCGATGAACACCGGGGAGCTGTTTTTT.

There are many counts of this clonotype. V and J are TRBV30 and TRBJ2-7, with D perhaps TRBD1 (6 bases). The V gene lost 0 bases and the J gene lost 6 bases, with 6 bases spanning the gap. CDR1 is GTSNPN, CDR2 SVGIG, per germline (reference sequence). The CDR3 sequence is 11 residues long. This CDR3 reads CAWSVGGEQYF. DNA for the CDR3: TGTGCCTGGAGTGTAGGGGGCGAGCAGTACTTC.

The chain combines TRBV13 with TRBJ2-1; 13 bases match TRBD2. The CDR3 contains 18 residues. Unmatched junction bases numbered 8, after V lost 1 base and J lost 5 bases. Germline CDR1 and CDR2: PRHDT and FYEKMQ (reference sequence). This CDR3 is CASSLVDDGTSGDNEQFF. The CDR3 DNA follows: TGTGCCAGCAGCTTAGTGGATGATGGGACTAGCGGGGACAATGAGCAGTTCTTC.

The chain combines TRBV12-3 or TRBV12-4 with TRBJ1-3; unclear D gene. Trimming removed 1 base at V and 1 base at J, with 8 bases between. This CDR3 region has 15 residues. The CDR3 region is CASSLDPASGNTIYF. CDR3 bases: TGTGCCAGCAGTTTAGATCCCGCATCTGGAAACACCATATATTTT.

The gene calls are TRBV2 and TRBJ1-4; no clear D. V gave up 8 bases and J gave up 6 bases, with 13 bases separating them. The CDR3 loop spans 13 amino acids. Per germline, CDR1 SNHLY and CDR2 FYNNEI. The CDR3: CASLRNRDEKLFF. DNA for the CDR3: TGTGCCAGCCTCAGGAACCGGGATGAAAAACTGTTTTTT.

Many counts were recorded for this clonotype. The chain links TRBV27 to TRBJ2-1; possibly TRBD1 for D (7 bases). The CDR3 covers 16 residues. Trimming removed 8 bases from V and 6 bases from J, with 23 bases in between. From germline, CDR1 is MNHEY and CDR2 SMNVEV (reference sequence). In DNA form, the CDR3 reads TGTGCCAGCGGCGACCCGCGGGACAGCAAATTCAATGAGCAGTTCTTC. This encodes CASGDPRDSKFNEQFF.

This clonotype was seen at least ten times. CDR3 sequence: CASNPDGTYNEQFF. The CDR3 bases are TGTGCCAGCAATCCGGATGGGACATACAATGAGCAGTTCTTC. This chain links TRBV6-2 or TRBV6-3 with TRBJ2-1; D is perhaps TRBD1 (6 bases). The CDR3 loop spans 14 amino acids. The V end lost 7 bases, the J end lost 4 bases, and 14 bases lay between the germline ends. The germline V gene has CDR1 MNHEY and CDR2 SVGEGT.

The chain recombines TRBV13 with TRBJ2-1; perhaps TRBD2 as D (6 bases). Germline V gene sequence: CDR1 PRHDT, CDR2 FYEKMQ (reference sequence). The CDR3 is 16 residues long. With 1 base removed from V and 4 bases from J, the gap between germline ends came to 14 bases. Here the CDR3 reads CASSLDGGISYNEQFF. CDR3 DNA sequence: TGTGCCAGCAGCTTAGACGGCGGGATTTCGTACAATGAGCAGTTCTTC. The full variable domain, rest sourced from reference TRBV13 and TRBJ2-1, is AAGVIQSPRHLIKEKRETATLKCYPIPRHDTVYWYQQGPGQDPQFLISFYEKMQSDKGSIPDRFSAQQFSDYHSELNMSSLELGDSALYFCASSLDGGISYNEQFFGPGTRLTVL.

This chain links TRBV6-2 or TRBV6-3 with TRBJ2-5; TRBD2 matches at 9 bases. There are 15 residues in the CDR3. Germline assignment: CDR1 MNHEY and CDR2 SVGEGT. The J segment lost 2 bases and the V segment lost 7 bases, leaving 8 bases of the junction unmatched. This CDR3 reads CASTKTSGAQETQYF. The CDR3 DNA follows: TGTGCCAGCACCAAGACTAGCGGAGCACAAGAGACCCAGTACTTC.

There are many counts of this clonotype. This chain uses TRBV7-9 with TRBJ2-7; D unclear. The ends were cut back, 0 bases at V and 6 bases at J, with 15 bases in the middle. The germline gives CDR1 SEHNR, CDR2 FQNEAQ (reference sequence). This CDR3 comprises 15 residues. In nucleotides, the CDR3 is TGTGCCAGCAGCTTAGCGGAGAAGTCCCGTGTCGAGCAGTACTTC. The encoded protein is CASSLAEKSRVEQYF.

This clonotype was seen more than once but under ten times. The germline gene is not matched at one end of the junction; a read error may be the cause. The chain couples TRBV11-2 to TRBJ2-1; 10 nucleotides align to TRBD1. The CDR3 contains 19 residues. Germline CDR1 reads SGHAT; CDR2 reads FQNNGV. Here the CDR3 DNA reads TGTGCCAGCAGCTCACCAGGCACCCGAGGGACAGGGGTTGGCAATGAGCGGTTCTTC. Amino acids: CASSSPGTRGTGVGNERFF.

The rearrangement links TRBV20-1 to TRBJ1-6, with 7 bases matching TRBD1. V lost 3 bases, J lost 9 bases, and 8 bases stayed unmatched. Per germline, CDR1 DFQATT and CDR2 SNEGSKA (reference sequence). This CDR3 has 14 residues. The CDR3 protein is CSARETGTRSPLHF. CDR3 coding DNA: TGCAGTGCTAGGGAGACAGGGACGCGTTCACCCCTCCACTTT.